Shown below are 8 T cell receptor beta chains from a single sample sequenced in a study of cytomegalovirus exposure and HLA in healthy donors. Vbeta (60) and Jbeta (13) primers were used in the PCR. Data came from immunoSEQ multiplex PCR; TCRdb stores just in-frame clones and leaves some out. The sample contains more than 90,000 clones, around 78% of which appear only once. Sequenced input: PBMCs. These receptors were collected from a man between 25 and 39 years old in good health and CMV-seronegative.

This clone appeared a single time. The chain joins TRBV9 to TRBJ1-1; TRBD1 agrees at 7 bases. After removal of 0 bases from V and 0 bases from J, the junction contained 8 bases not matched to a gene. There are 17 residues in the CDR3. The germline CDR1 and CDR2 sequences are SGDLS and YYNGEE. In DNA form, the CDR3 reads TGTGCCAGCAGCGTAGGACATCAGGGGGATTTGAACACTGAAGCTTTCTTT. Protein sequence: CASSVGHQGDLNTEAFF.

The rearrangement uses TRBV7-2 and TRBJ2-3, with 9 bases identical to TRBD2. The CDR3 spans 15 residues. V was clipped by 1 base and J by 4 bases; unmatched bases: 3. The germline V gene has CDR1 SGHTA and CDR2 FQGNSA. This CDR3 is CASSLGGGAADTQYF. The DNA for the CDR3 is TGTGCCAGCAGCTTAGGCGGGGGGGCGGCAGATACGCAGTATTTT.

The V call is TRBV27, the J call TRBJ1-1; a weak D match, TRBD1 (5 bases). Germline V gene sequence: CDR1 MNHEY, CDR2 SMNVEV (reference sequence). The CDR3 runs to 13 residues. Trimming shortened V by 5 bases and J by 10 bases, and 17 bases separated the two germline ends. In DNA, the CDR3 is TGTGCCAGCAGTGGAAACCCCACAGGCTTAGCTTTCTTT. Its protein is CASSGNPTGLAFF.

CDR3 sequence (DNA): TGTGCCAGCAGCTCGGGAGGGAGGGAGCAGTACGTC. Protein: CASSSGGREQYV. This chain joins TRBV7-9 and TRBJ2-7, with TRBD2 identical over 8 bases. Germline-derived CDR1 and CDR2 are SEHNR and FQNEAQ (reference sequence). The CDR3 is 12 amino acids. Trimming cost V 4 bases and J 7 bases; bases outside gene matches: 3.

The V and J genes are TRBV7-3 and TRBJ2-3; D is perhaps TRBD2 (6 bases). The germline V and J ends were trimmed by 4 bases and 6 bases, with 17 bases remaining between them. The CDR3 consists of 15 residues. Germline V gene sequence: CDR1 SGHTA, CDR2 FQGTGA. CDR3 bases: TGTGCCAGCAGCTCCAGCGGGTCCCGGTTGGATACGCAGTATTTT. This encodes CASSSSGSRLDTQYF.

The chain couples TRBV10-1 to TRBJ2-2; D ambiguous. CDR1 and CDR2 from the germline V gene are WNHNN and SYGVQD (reference sequence). V lost 4 bases and J 3 bases, leaving 3 bases between the germline ends. CDR3 size: 12 residues. The CDR3 is CASSADTGELFF. DNA of the CDR3: TGCGCCAGCAGTGCGGACACCGGGGAGCTGTTTTTT.

This clone was found once. V usage is TRBV5-1 and J usage is TRBJ1-2; D unresolved. V dropped 0 bases and J dropped 0 bases, with 9 bases sitting between them. Germline lookup yields CDR1 SGHRS and CDR2 YFSETQ. This CDR3 is 15 amino acids long. CDR3 amino acids: CASSLVIGTNYGYTF. In DNA, the CDR3 is TGCGCCAGCAGCTTGGTCATCGGGACTAACTATGGCTACACCTTC. Using reference TRBV5-1 and TRBJ1-2 for the parts outside the CDR3, the full variable domain is KAGVTQTPRYLIKTRGQQVTLSCSPISGHRSVSWYQQTPGQGLQFLFEYFSETQRNKGNFPGRFSGRQFSNSRSEMNVSTLELGDSALYLCASSLVIGTNYGYTFGSGTRLTVV.

The chain recombines TRBV6-6 with TRBJ1-1; D is unresolved. The ends were cut back, 0 bases at V and 2 bases at J, with 7 bases in the middle. CDR1 and CDR2 from the germline V gene are MNHNY and SVGAGI (reference sequence). There are 14 residues in the CDR3. CDR3 residues: CASSYSRVNTEAFF. CDR3 DNA: TGTGCCAGCAGTTACTCGCGGGTAAACACTGAAGCTTTCTTT.